This TCR beta chain was recovered during a study of OX40 agonist ivuxolimab in advanced cancers. For the study in its entirety: The costimulatory receptor OX40 (CD134) was targeted by ivuxolimab, a fully human IgG2 agonistic monoclonal antibody. Of the 50 to 55 dose-escalation patients, hepatocellular carcinoma was present in around 20, melanoma in roughly 15, renal cell carcinoma in 9 and head and neck cancer in 9. Prior anti-PD-1, anti-PD-L1 or anti-CTLA-4 therapy was permitted, and approximately 39% of dose-escalation patients had received checkpoint inhibitors. Partial responses occurred in three dose-escalation patients: two with cutaneous melanoma and one with hepatocellular carcinoma. The monotherapy dose-escalation portion (N ≈ 50 patients) of the phase I ivuxolimab trial is reported in the paper. In the dose-escalation cohort, 82.7% of patients were male, and the mean age was approximately 55 years, with a range of about 20 to 79. Intravenous ivuxolimab was administered to patients every 2 weeks at six dose levels: 0.01, 0.1, 0.3, 1.5, 3 and 10 mg/kg. The point of sequencing TCRbeta in the periphery was to test whether ivuxolimab changed TCR sequence diversity and drove clonal T-cell expansion.

Genomic DNA was extracted from sorted cells for sequencing of the TCRbeta CDR3 region. The immunoSEQ Assay was used to sequence the TCRbeta CDR3 regions. This immuneACCESS table, as held by TCRdb, lists in-frame sequences with V and J called but not all clones. Of the missing ones, under half trace to an unresolved V gene in checked studies; the others have no known cause. The sample table contains about 84,000 clones; only one count was recorded for more than 80% of them. Around 2.9% of the sample lies in the top ten. A note on this clone: Its antigen is still unknown. No base qualities exist here, and no much larger clone lies one base off it.

The junction carries 22 bases between V and J, which are trimmed by 0 bases and 8 bases respectively. From the cysteine through the phenylalanine, the CDR3 covers 17 amino acids. The read is trimmed to its CDR3 DNA, 51 bases read in frame from base 1. CDR1 MGHRA and CDR2 YSYEKL were looked up in the germline V gene. The trial excluded patients who had a history of autoimmune disease or who were on systemic immunosuppression. In every dose cohort, peripheral blood was drawn for TCR sequencing at baseline, cycle 4 day 1, and cycle 7 day 1. Samples were obtained from an open-label, multicenter, first-in-human phase I dose-escalation trial of ivuxolimab. Adults with locally advanced or metastatic melanoma, renal cell, hepatocellular, or head and neck squamous cell carcinoma were enrolled in the trial. Before TCR sequencing, CD4+ T cells and CD8+ T cells were sorted from peripheral blood as separate populations.

What the authors observed across the whole study: In partial responders in the 0.1-3.0 mg/kg groups, normalized peripheral clonal expansion was found to be among the lowest, especially among CD8+ T cells. Antigen specificity was not determined for the clonally expanded peripheral T cells. After ivuxolimab, expanded clones were on average more numerous among CD8+ T cells than among CD4+ T cells. Low levels of normalized T-cell clonal expansion were also seen in some nonresponding patients. At doses of 0.1 to 3.0 mg/kg, clonal expansion of both CD4+ and CD8+ blood T cells was observed from baseline to week 6.

Sequencing used CD4+ or CD8+ T cells sorted from blood, obtained in a trial of the OX40 agonist ivuxolimab. This sequence originates from an adult with an advanced solid tumor such as melanoma, head and neck, liver or kidney cancer. The chain employs TRBV4-1 and TRBJ1-2; D gene: possibly TRBD1, on 5 matching bases. The CDR3 protein is CASSQDRASDKIKGYTF. The bases are TGCGCCAGCAGCCAAGATAGGGCCTCGGACAAGATAAAAGGCTACACCTTC.